This TCR beta chain was documented in a study of blood T cell repertoires in COVID-19. Looking at the study overall: PBMCs, B-cell-depleted T cells, or T cells were the source of the cDNA or gDNA that made up the material.

Cohort allocation depended upon clinical history that participants reported. Before being deemed recovered, Cohort 3 donors had two negative PCRs, clearance, or symptom resolution. Assay: immunoSEQ multiplex PCR; the TCRdb copy retains only in-frame clones and omits some. This repertoire shows about 330,000 clones, approximately 89% found once; its top ten account for 5%. The sequencing input was PBMCs or T cells enriched from blood (not recorded which). This TCR derives from a man between 25 and 39 years old who had recovered from COVID-19.

The CDR3 sequence: CASSKGPGRDTEAFF. In DNA, the CDR3 is TGTGCCAGCAGCAAAGGCCCGGGCAGGGACACTGAAGCTTTCTTT. The chain has TRBV21-1 and TRBJ1-1; the table gives TRBD1 as D, unverified against the DNA. TRBV21-1 is an annotated pseudogene. The CDR3 is 15 residues long.